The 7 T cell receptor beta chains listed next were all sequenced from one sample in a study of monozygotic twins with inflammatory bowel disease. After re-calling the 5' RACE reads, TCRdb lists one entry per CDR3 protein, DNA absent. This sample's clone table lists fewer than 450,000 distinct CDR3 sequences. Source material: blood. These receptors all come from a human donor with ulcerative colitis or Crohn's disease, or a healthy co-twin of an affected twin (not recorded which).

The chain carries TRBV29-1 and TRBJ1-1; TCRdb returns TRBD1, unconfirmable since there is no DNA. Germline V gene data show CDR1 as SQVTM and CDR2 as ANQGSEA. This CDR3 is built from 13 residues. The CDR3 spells CSVLRQGDTEAFF.

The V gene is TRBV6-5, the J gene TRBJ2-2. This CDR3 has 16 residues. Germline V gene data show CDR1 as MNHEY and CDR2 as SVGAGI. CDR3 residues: CASSYSRRSNTGELFF.

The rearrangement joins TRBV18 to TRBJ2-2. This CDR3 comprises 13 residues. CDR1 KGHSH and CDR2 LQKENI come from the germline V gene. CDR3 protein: CASSPSVFGELFF.

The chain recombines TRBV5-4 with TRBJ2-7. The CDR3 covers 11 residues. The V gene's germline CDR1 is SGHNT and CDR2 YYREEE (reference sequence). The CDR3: CASSSTHEQYF.

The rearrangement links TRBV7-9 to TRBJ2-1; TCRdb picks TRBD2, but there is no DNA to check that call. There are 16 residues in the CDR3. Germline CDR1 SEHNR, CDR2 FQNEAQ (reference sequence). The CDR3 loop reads CASSDGTSGGAGEQFF.

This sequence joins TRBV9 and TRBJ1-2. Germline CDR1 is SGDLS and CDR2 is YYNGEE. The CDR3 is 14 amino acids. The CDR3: CASSVFSGNYGYTF.

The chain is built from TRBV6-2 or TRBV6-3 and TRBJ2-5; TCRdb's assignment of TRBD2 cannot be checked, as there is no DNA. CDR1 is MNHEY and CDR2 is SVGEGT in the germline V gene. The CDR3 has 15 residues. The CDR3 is CASSPRTSGKETQYF.